A single sample is the source of the 13 T cell receptor beta chains below, sequenced in a study of blood T cell repertoires in COVID-19. Assay used: immunoSEQ multiplex PCR; TCRdb lists only in-frame clones, some missing. The sample shows 83,000 or so clones, roughly 79% of them seen only once. Material for sequencing was peripheral blood. The receptors shown here come from a woman older than 75 with acute or convalescent COVID-19.

The CDR3 DNA reads TGTGCCAGCAGCCTTCCAGGGGGTTCAAATCAGCCCCAGCATTTT. Translated, it gives CASSLPGGSNQPQHF. J is TRBJ1-5 and V is TRBV7-2; 7 nucleotides agree with TRBD1. The CDR3 covers 15 residues. Germline CDR1 SGHTA, CDR2 FQGNSA. The trim removed 5 bases at V and 4 bases at J, leaving 8 bases unmatched. Full variable domain (remainder filled in from reference TRBV7-2 and TRBJ1-5): GAGVSQSPSNKVTEKGKDVELRCDPISGHTALYWYRQSLGQGLEFLIYFQGNSAPDKSGLPSDRFSAERTGGSVSTLTIQRTQQEDSAVYLCASSLPGGSNQPQHFGDGTRLSIL.

The chain has TRBV24-1 and TRBJ2-1, with unresolved D. The CDR3 has 14 residues. The germline CDR1 and CDR2 sequences are KGHDR and SFDVKD. Trimming stripped 2 bases from V and 4 bases from J, with 8 bases between. Here the CDR3 DNA reads TGTGCCACCAGTGATTCCGGAGATTACAATGAGCAGTTCTTC. This codes for CATSDSGDYNEQFF.

This clone occurred a few times. The chain is built from TRBV5-4 and TRBJ1-2; 7 bases fit TRBD1. After removal of 4 bases from V and 2 bases from J, the junction contained 2 bases not matched to a gene. The CDR3 consists of 13 residues. Per germline, CDR1 SGHNT and CDR2 YYREEE (reference sequence). The CDR3 sequence: CASSPDRNYGYTF. The CDR3 nucleotides are TGTGCCAGCAGCCCGGACAGGAACTATGGCTACACCTTC.

The J gene is TRBJ2-1, the V gene TRBV7-2; tentatively, D is TRBD2 (6 bases). V lost 5 bases to trimming and J lost 2 bases, with 16 bases between them. Germline loops: CDR1 SGHTA, CDR2 FQGNSA. The CDR3 loop spans 16 amino acids. The CDR3 DNA sequence: TGTGCCAGCAGCCCCCAACCGGGGGATACCTACAATGAGCAGTTCTTC. Translated, it gives CASSPQPGDTYNEQFF.

V usage is TRBV7-2 and J usage is TRBJ2-3; 13 bases fit TRBD2. The germline CDR1 and CDR2 sequences are SGHTA and FQGNSA. Germline trimming cut 1 base from V and 5 bases from J; bases unmatched to any gene: 6. CDR3 size: 17 residues. The CDR3 protein is CASSLGLAGGAGDTQYF. As DNA, the CDR3 is TGTGCCAGCAGCTTAGGACTAGCGGGGGGAGCAGGAGATACGCAGTATTTT.

The chain links TRBV19 to TRBJ2-7; 7 nucleotides line up with TRBD1. V gave up 8 bases and J gave up 2 bases; unmatched junction bases: 9. Germline V lookup: CDR1 LNHDA, CDR2 SQIVND (reference sequence). The CDR3 has 14 residues. Here the CDR3 reads CASSLTGQAYEQYF. Here the CDR3 DNA reads TGTGCCAGTTCCCTGACAGGGCAAGCCTACGAGCAGTACTTC.

This rearrangement joins TRBV3-1 (or the pseudogene TRBV3-2) to TRBJ1-4, with TRBD1 identical over 8 bases. J gave up 7 bases and V 0 bases, and 10 bases lay outside the gene matches. CDR1 LGHDT and CDR2 YNNKEL come from the germline V gene (reference sequence). The CDR3 covers 17 residues. CDR3 coding DNA: TGTGCCAGCAGCCAAGAAACAGACCAGGGGGCGGTTGAAAAACTGTTTTTT. This encodes CASSQETDQGAVEKLFF.

The genes are TRBV29-1 and TRBJ1-5, with 12 nucleotides matching TRBD1. This CDR3 has 14 amino acids. Germline V gives CDR1 SQVTM, CDR2 ANQGSEA. V was clipped by 4 bases and J by 5 bases; unmatched bases: 3. CDR3 nucleotides: TGCAGCGTTGCAGGGACAGGGGGCGATCAGCCCCAGCATTTT. Translation gives CSVAGTGGDQPQHF.

J is TRBJ2-3 and V is TRBV13, with a tentative D call TRBD1 (7 bases). The germline V gene encodes CDR1 PRHDT and CDR2 FYEKMQ (reference sequence). V lost 1 base to trimming and J lost 4 bases, with 15 bases between them. The CDR3 has 16 residues. CDR3 coding DNA: TGTGCCAGCAGCTTAGTGGCAGGGGGGATTGCAGATACGCAGTATTTT. This codes for CASSLVAGGIADTQYF.

The CDR3 loop reads CASSSPIAGAADTGELFF. The DNA of the CDR3 is TGTGCCAGCAGCTCCCCAATCGCAGGGGCGGCGGACACCGGGGAGCTGTTTTTT. The chain uses TRBV7-9 and TRBJ2-2; possibly TRBD1 for D (6 bases). Trimming took 4 bases from V and 3 from J, leaving 21 bases between them. The CDR3 is 18 residues long. Germline CDR1 reads SEHNR; CDR2 reads FQNEAQ (reference sequence).

The chain links TRBV6-5 to TRBJ1-1; possibly TRBD1 for D (6 bases). The germline V and J ends were trimmed by 6 bases and 0 bases, with 14 bases remaining between them. Germline V gene data show CDR1 as MNHEY and CDR2 as SVGAGI. The CDR3 consists of 15 residues. The CDR3, as DNA: TGTGCCAGCAGCAAACAGGGCCCCTTGAACACTGAAGCTTTCTTT. Protein product: CASSKQGPLNTEAFF.

J is TRBJ1-2 and V is TRBV15; D not resolved. Per germline, CDR1 LNHNV and CDR2 YYDKDF (reference sequence). V lost 3 bases and J 0 bases, leaving 14 bases between the germline ends. The CDR3 consists of 16 residues. CDR3 sequence: CATSSAGGHTNYGYTF. In nucleotides, the CDR3 is TGTGCCACCAGCAGCGCTGGTGGGCACACTAACTATGGCTACACCTTC.

This clone has a single count. The gene calls are TRBV5-1 and TRBJ2-1, with 7 positions matching TRBD2. The CDR3 is made up of 15 amino acids. Germline assignment: CDR1 SGHRS and CDR2 YFSETQ. The junction had 7 bases not matched to a gene; V was cut back by 7 bases and J by 0 bases. DNA for the CDR3: TGCGCCAGCGGGGAAGCGGGGAGCTCCTACAATGAGCAGTTCTTC. This gives the protein CASGEAGSSYNEQFF.